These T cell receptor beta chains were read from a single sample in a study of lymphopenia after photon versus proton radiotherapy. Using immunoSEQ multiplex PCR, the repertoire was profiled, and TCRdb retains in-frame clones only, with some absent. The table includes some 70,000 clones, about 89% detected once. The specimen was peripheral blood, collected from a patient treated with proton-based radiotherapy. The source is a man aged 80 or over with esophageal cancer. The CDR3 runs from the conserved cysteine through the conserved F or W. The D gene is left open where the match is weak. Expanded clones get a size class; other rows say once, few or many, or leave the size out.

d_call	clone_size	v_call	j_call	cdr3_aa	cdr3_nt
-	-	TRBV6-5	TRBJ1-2	CASSYKGRIYGYTF	TGTGCCAGCAGTTACAAGGGCAGGATCTATGGCTACACCTTC
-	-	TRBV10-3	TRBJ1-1	CAISGATGTEAFF	TGTGCCATCAGCGGAGCCACAGGGACTGAAGCTTTCTTT
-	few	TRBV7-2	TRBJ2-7	CASSPTSGRILLYEQYF	TGTGCCAGCAGTCCCACCTCGGGACGGATACTTCTCTACGAGCAGTACTTC
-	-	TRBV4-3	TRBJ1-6	CASSQDSGVLYSPLHF	TGCGCCAGCAGCCAAGATTCCGGGGTCTTGTACTCACCCCTCCACTTT
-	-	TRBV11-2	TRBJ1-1	CASSLSGAVGKAFF	TGTGCCAGCAGCTTATCCGGAGCTGTGGGAAAGGCTTTCTTT
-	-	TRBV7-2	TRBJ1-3	CASSLPPGVYF	TGTGCCAGCAGCTTACCGCCAGGGGTCTATTTT
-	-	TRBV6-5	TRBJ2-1	CASTGVSNEQFF	TGTGCCAGCACCGGGGTGTCCAATGAGCAGTTCTTC
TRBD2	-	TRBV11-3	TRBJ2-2	CASSSGTSVAGELFF	TGTGCCAGCAGCTCCGGGACTAGCGTCGCCGGGGAGCTGTTTTTT
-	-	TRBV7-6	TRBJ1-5	CASSPNPRGGANQPQHF	TGTGCCAGCAGCCCCAACCCCCGAGGGGGGGCGAATCAGCCCCAGCATTTT
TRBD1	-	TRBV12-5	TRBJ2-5	CASGSDLPRQGVRQETQYF	TGTGCTAGTGGTTCAGACCTCCCTCGACAGGGGGTTCGACAAGAGACCCAGTACTTC
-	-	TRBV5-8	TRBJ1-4	CASSGELRNEKLFF	TGTGCCAGCAGCGGGGAATTGCGAAATGAAAAACTGTTTTTT
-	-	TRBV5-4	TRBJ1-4	CASSLDSATNEKLFF	TGTGCCAGCAGCTTGGATTCTGCAACTAATGAAAAACTGTTTTTT
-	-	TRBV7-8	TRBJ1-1	CASSLMSVGAFF	TGTGCCAGCAGCCTCATGAGTGTAGGAGCTTTCTTT
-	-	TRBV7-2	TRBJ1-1	CASSLEVNRVGSEAFF	TGTGCCAGCAGCTTAGAAGTCAACAGGGTAGGCTCTGAAGCTTTCTTT
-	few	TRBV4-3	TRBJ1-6	CASSQDLGAPNSPLHF	TGCGCCAGCAGCCAAGATTTGGGGGCCCCAAATTCACCCCTCCACTTT
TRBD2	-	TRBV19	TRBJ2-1	CASSSREAEQFF	TGTGCCAGTAGTTCCCGGGAGGCTGAGCAGTTCTTC
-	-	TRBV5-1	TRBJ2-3	CASRQGGATDTQYF	TGCGCCAGCAGGCAGGGGGGAGCGACAGATACGCAGTATTTT
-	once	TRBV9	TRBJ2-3	CASSQEGDTQYF	TGTGCCAGCAGCCAAGAGGGGGATACGCAGTATTTT
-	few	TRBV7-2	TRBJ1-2	CASSLLGGSYGYTF	TGTGCCAGCAGCTTACTCGGAGGAAGCTATGGCTACACCTTC
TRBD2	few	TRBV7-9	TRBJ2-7	CASSLDLADTYEQYF	TGTGCCAGCAGCTTAGATCTAGCGGATACCTACGAGCAGTACTTC